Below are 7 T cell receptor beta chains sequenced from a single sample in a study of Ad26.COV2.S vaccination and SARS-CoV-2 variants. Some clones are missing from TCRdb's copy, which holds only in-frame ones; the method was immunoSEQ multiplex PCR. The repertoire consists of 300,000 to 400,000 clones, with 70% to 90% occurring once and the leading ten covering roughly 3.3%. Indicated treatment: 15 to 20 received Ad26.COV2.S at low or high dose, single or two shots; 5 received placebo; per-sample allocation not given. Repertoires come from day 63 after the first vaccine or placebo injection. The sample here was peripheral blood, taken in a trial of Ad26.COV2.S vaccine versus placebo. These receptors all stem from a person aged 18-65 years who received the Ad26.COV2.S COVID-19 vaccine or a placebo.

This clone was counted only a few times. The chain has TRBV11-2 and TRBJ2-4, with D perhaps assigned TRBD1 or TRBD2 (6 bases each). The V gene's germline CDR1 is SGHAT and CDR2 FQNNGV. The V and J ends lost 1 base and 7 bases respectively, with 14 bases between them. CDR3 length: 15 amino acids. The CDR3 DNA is TGTGCCAGCAGCTTAGTGCCGGGGGCTGGGAACATTCAGTACTTC. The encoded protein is CASSLVPGAGNIQYF.

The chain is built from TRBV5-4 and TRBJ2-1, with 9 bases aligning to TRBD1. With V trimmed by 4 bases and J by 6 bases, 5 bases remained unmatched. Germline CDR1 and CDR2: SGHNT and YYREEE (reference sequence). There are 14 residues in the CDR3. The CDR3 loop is CASSPRTGVNEQFF. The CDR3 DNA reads TGTGCCAGCAGCCCCCGGACAGGGGTCAATGAGCAGTTCTTC.

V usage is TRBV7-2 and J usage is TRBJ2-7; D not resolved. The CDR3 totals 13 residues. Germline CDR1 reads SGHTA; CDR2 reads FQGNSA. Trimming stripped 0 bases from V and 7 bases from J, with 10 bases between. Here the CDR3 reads CASSLAVLTEQYF. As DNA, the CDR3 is TGTGCCAGCAGCTTAGCGGTTCTAACGGAGCAGTACTTC.

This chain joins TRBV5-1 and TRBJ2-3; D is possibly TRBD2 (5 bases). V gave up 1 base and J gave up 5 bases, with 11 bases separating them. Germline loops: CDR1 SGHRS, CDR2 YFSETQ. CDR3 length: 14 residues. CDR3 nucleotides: TGCGCCAGCAGCTTGAACGCGGGTTTAGATACGCAGTATTTT. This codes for CASSLNAGLDTQYF.

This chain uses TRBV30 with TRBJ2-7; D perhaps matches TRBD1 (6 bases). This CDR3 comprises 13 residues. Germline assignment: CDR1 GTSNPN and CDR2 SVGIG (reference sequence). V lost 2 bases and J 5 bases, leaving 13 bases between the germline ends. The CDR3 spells CAWSRGGSDEQYF. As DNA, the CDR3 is TGTGCCTGGAGTAGAGGGGGTTCGGACGAGCAGTACTTC.

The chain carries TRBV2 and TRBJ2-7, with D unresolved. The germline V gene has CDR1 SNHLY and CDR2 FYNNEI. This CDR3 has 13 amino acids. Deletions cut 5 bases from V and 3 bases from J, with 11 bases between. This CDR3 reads CASSLVFHYEQYF. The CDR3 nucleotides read TGTGCCAGCAGTCTAGTCTTTCACTACGAGCAGTACTTC.

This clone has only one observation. CDR3 protein: CASGITPRGEKLFF. The CDR3 nucleotides are TGTGCCAGCGGAATAACCCCACGGGGTGAAAAACTGTTTTTT. The rearrangement uses TRBV27 and TRBJ1-4; D ambiguous. The CDR3 is 14 amino acids. Germline CDR1 and CDR2: MNHEY and SMNVEV (reference sequence). V was pared by 8 bases and J by 7 bases, with 17 bases between.